The 12 T cell receptor beta chains reported below all come from one sample, sequenced in a study of monozygotic twins with inflammatory bowel disease. Each CDR3 protein gets one entry in TCRdb, which reprocessed the 5' RACE reads and gives no DNA. This sample contains some 450,000 distinct CDR3 sequences. The material sequenced was blood. All receptors derive from a human donor with ulcerative colitis or Crohn's disease, or a healthy co-twin of an affected twin (not recorded which).

This chain connects TRBV4-3 to TRBJ2-2. The CDR3 is 12 residues long. Per germline, CDR1 LGHNA and CDR2 YSLEER. CDR3 region: CASSQDGGELFF.

The chain couples TRBV9 to TRBJ2-2. The CDR3 contains 15 residues. The germline CDR1 and CDR2 sequences are SGDLS and YYNGEE. CDR3 residues: CASSVGWGNTGELFF.

The J gene is TRBJ2-1, the V gene TRBV4-2; the TCRdb D gene call, TRBD1, has no DNA to confirm it. The CDR3 loop spans 16 amino acids. Germline CDR1 LGHNA, CDR2 YNFKEQ. CDR3 region: CASSQDPGGRFLEQFF.

This chain uses TRBV20-1 with TRBJ2-1; TCRdb calls TRBD1, which cannot be checked without DNA. The CDR3 runs to 15 residues. Germline values: CDR1 DFQATT, CDR2 SNEGSKA (reference sequence). CDR3 amino acids: CSARDWRDSYNEQFF.

V usage is TRBV5-1 and J usage is TRBJ1-6; TCRdb reports TRBD1, a call that lacks DNA to check it against. The V gene's germline CDR1 is SGHRS and CDR2 YFSETQ. This CDR3 region has 16 residues. The CDR3 sequence: CASSLGQGVYNSPLHF.

The chain links TRBV12-3 or TRBV12-4 to TRBJ2-2; there is no DNA to check the TCRdb D call of TRBD1. CDR3 length: 19 amino acids. The chain's CDR3 is CASSFARGPWGDKTGELFF.

The chain carries TRBV5-1 and TRBJ2-3; the D call of TRBD1 rests on TCRdb alone, since no DNA is present to check it. This CDR3 contains 14 residues. In germline, CDR1 is SGHRS, CDR2 YFSETQ. CDR3 loop: CASSFQGSTDTQYF.

The chain links TRBV7-9 to TRBJ2-7; TCRdb's D call, TRBD1, is unchecked because there is no DNA. CDR1 and CDR2 (germline): SEHNR, FQNEAQ (reference sequence). The CDR3 is made up of 14 amino acids. The CDR3: CASSSGQGEYEQYF.

The V call is TRBV19, the J call TRBJ2-1. This CDR3 is 11 amino acids long. The germline CDR1 and CDR2 sequences are LNHDA and SQIVND (reference sequence). The CDR3 region is CASVKYNEQFF.

The genes are TRBV29-1 and TRBJ2-1; absent DNA, TCRdb's TRBD2 call cannot be checked. The CDR3 covers 13 residues. Per germline, CDR1 SQVTM and CDR2 ANQGSEA. The chain's CDR3 is CSVVRLAGNEQFF.

V usage is TRBV19 and J usage is TRBJ2-1; there is no DNA to check the TCRdb D call of TRBD1. CDR3 length: 11 residues. Germline CDR1 is LNHDA and CDR2 is SQIVND (reference sequence). The CDR3 loop is CATLIQGVKFF.

The J gene is TRBJ2-1, the V gene TRBV6-2 or TRBV6-3. Germline V gene lookup returns CDR1 MNHEY and CDR2 SVGEGT. CDR3 length: 13 amino acids. This CDR3 is CASSYLAYNEQFF.